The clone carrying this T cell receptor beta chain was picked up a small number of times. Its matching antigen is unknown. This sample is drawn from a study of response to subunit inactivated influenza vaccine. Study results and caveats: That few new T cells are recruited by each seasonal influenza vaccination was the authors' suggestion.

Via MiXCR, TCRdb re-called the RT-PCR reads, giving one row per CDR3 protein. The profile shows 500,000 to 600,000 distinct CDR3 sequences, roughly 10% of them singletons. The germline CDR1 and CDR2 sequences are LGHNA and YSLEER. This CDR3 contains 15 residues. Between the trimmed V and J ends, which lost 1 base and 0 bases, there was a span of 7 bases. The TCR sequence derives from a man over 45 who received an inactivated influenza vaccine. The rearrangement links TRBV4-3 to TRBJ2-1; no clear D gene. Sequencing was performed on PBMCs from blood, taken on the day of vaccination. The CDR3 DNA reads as TGCGCCAGCAGCCAAGTCGGTAGCTCCTACAATGAGCAGTTCTTC. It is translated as CASSQVGSSYNEQFF.